The TCR beta chain under discussion was sequenced for a study of cytomegalovirus exposure and HLA in healthy donors. Notes on the study in general: The authors later found HLA-associated TCR beta chains more clonally expanded than equally common others. HLA allele associations emerged for 15,000 to 20,000 TCR beta sequences in a later analysis, at 0.05 false discovery rate. DRB1 showed the most TCR associations and HLA-C the fewest in a later analysis, as rates varied by HLA locus.

Primers: 60 Vbeta forward and 13 Jbeta reverse. Measured with immunoSEQ multiplex PCR; TCRdb has only the in-frame clones, and not every one. The sample holds some 120,000 clones, roughly 79% seen once. The germline V gene encodes CDR1 LGHNT and CDR2 FRNRAP. V lost 5 bases and J 5 bases, leaving 15 bases between the germline ends. This CDR3 has 14 amino acids. Of note for this clone: Its antigen remains unknown.

Sequenced material: PBMCs. The clonotype was recovered from a young man in good health and CMV-seronegative. The chain combines TRBV12-5 with TRBJ1-1, with a tentative D call TRBD1 (6 bases). CDR3 bases: TGTGCTAGTGGTCCGACACAGGGTTGGACTGAAGCTTTCTTT. Amino acid sequence: CASGPTQGWTEAFF.